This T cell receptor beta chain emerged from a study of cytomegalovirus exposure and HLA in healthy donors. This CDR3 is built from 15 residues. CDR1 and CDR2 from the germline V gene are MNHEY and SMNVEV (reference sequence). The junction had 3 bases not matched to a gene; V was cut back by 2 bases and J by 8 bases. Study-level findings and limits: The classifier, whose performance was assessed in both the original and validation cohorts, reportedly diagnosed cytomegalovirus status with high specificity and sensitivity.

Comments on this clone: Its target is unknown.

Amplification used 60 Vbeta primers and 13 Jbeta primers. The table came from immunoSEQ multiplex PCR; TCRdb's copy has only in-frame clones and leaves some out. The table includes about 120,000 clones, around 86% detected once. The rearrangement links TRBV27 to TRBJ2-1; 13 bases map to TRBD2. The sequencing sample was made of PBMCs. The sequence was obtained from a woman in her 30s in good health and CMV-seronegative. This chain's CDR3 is CASSLGTSGIYEQFF. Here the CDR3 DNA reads TGTGCCAGCAGTTTAGGGACTAGCGGGATATATGAGCAGTTCTTC.